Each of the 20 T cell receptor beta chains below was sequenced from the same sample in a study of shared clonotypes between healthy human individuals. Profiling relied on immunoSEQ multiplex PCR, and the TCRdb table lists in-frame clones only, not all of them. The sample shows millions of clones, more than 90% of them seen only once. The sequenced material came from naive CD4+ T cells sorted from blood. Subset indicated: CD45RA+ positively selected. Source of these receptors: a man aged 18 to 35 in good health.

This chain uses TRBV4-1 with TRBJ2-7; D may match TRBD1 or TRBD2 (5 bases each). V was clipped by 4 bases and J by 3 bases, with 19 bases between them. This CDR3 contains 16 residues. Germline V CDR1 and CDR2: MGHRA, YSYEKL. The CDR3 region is CASSPPPKGSIYEQYF. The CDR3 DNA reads TGCGCCAGCAGCCCCCCCCCGAAGGGGAGCATCTACGAGCAGTACTTC.

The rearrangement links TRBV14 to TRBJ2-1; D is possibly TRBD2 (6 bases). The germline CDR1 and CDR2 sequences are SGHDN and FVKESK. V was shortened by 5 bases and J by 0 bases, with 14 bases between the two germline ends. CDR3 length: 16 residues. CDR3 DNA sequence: TGTGCCAGCAGCAAACCGGGACTTAGCTCCTACAATGAGCAGTTCTTC. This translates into CASSKPGLSSYNEQFF.

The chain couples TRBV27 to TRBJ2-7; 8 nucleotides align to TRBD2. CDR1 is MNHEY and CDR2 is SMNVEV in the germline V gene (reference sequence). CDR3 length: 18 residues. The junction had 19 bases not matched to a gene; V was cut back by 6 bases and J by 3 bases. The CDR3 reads CASRGGGGIAGPYYEQYF. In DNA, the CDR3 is TGTGCCAGCAGGGGGGGCGGCGGGATAGCGGGACCATACTACGAGCAGTACTTC.

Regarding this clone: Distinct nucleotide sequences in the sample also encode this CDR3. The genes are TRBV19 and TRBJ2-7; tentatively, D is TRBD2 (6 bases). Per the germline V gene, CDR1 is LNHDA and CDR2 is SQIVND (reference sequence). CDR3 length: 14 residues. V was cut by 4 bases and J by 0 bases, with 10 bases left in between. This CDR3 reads CASSRGLSSYEQYF. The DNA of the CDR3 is TGTGCCAGTAGTAGGGGACTTTCCTCCTACGAGCAGTACTTC.

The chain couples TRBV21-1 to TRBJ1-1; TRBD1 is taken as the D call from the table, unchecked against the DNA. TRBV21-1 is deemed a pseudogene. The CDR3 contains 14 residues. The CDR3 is CASSKAGAGGEAFF. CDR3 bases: TGTGCCAGCAGCAAAGCGGGGGCAGGGGGGGAAGCTTTCTTT.

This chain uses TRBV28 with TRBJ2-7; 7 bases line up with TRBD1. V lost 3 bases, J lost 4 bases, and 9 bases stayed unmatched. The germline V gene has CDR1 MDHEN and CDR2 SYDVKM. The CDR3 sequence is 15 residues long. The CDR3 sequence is CASSLRRQGMYEQYF. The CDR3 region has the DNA TGTGCCAGCAGTTTGCGTAGACAGGGAATGTACGAGCAGTACTTC.

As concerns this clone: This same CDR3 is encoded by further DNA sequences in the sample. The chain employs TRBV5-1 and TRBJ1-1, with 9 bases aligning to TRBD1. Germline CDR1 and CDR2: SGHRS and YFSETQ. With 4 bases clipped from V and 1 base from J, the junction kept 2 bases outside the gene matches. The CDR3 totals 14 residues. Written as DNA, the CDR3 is TGCGCCAGCAGCCGGGGACAGGGGAACACTGAAGCTTTCTTT. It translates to CASSRGQGNTEAFF.

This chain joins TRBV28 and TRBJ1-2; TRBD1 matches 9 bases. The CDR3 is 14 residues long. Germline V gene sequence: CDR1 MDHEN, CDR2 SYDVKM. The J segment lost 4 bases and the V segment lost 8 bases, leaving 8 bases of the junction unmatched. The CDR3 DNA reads TGTGCCAGCCGCCTGGACAGGGGCAGCTATGGCTACACCTTC. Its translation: CASRLDRGSYGYTF.

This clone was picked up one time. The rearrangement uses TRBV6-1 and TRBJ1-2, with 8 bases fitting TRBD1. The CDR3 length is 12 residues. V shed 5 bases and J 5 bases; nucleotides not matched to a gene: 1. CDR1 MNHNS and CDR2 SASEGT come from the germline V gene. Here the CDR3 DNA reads TGTGCCAGCAGTCAGGGGGCTTATGGCTACACCTTC. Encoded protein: CASSQGAYGYTF.

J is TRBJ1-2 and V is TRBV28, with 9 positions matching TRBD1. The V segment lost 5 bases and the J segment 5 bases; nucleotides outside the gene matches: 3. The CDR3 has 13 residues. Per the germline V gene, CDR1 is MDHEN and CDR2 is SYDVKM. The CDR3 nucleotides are TGTGCCAGCAGTGGGACAGGGAGGTATGGCTACACCTTC. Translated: CASSGTGRYGYTF.

CDR3 nucleotides: TGTGCCAGCAGCTTGGACGGACTAGCGGGAGGGAACACCGGGGAGCTGTTTTTT. Translating it yields CASSLDGLAGGNTGELFF. This rearrangement joins TRBV5-4 to TRBJ2-2; the match to TRBD2 covers 14 bases. Germline CDR1 is SGHNT and CDR2 is YYREEE (reference sequence). CDR3 length: 18 amino acids. J was trimmed by 1 base and V by 0 bases; bases with no gene match: 2.

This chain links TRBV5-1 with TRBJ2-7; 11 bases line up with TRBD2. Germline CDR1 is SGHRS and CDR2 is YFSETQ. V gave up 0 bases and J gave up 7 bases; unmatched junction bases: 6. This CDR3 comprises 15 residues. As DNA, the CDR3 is TGCGCCAGCAGCTTGGGAACTAGCGGGGGTTGGGAGCAGTACTTC. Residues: CASSLGTSGGWEQYF.

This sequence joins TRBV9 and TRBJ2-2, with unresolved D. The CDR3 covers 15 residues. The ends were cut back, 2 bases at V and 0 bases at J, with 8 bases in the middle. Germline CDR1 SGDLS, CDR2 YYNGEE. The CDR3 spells CASSVAVTNTGELFF. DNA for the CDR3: TGTGCCAGCAGCGTGGCGGTTACGAACACCGGGGAGCTGTTTTTT.

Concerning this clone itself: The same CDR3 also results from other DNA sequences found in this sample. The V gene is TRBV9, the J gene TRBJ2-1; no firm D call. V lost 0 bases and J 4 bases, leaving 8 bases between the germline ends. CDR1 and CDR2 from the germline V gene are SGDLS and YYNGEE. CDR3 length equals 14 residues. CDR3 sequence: CASSVAGSYNEQFF. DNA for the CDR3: TGTGCCAGCAGCGTAGCCGGGTCATACAATGAGCAGTTCTTC.

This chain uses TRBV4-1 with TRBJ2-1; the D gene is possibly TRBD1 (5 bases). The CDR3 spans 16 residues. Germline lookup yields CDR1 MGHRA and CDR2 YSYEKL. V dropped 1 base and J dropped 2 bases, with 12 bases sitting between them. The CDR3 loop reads CASSQVGQGTYNEQFF. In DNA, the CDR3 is TGCGCCAGCAGCCAAGTAGGGCAGGGTACCTACAATGAGCAGTTCTTC.

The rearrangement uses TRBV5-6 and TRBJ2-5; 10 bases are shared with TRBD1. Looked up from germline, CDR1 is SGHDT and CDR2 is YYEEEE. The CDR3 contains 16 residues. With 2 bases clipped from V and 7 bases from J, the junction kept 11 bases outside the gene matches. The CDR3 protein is CASSFSRQGAGGTQYF. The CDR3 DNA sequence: TGTGCCAGCAGCTTTTCCAGACAGGGGGCCGGAGGGACCCAGTACTTC.

DNA for the CDR3: TGTGCCATCAGTGAGTCCCGCCCTGGGGCTACCTACGAGCAGTACTTC. Its protein product is CAISESRPGATYEQYF. The rearrangement links TRBV10-3 to TRBJ2-7; a possible D gene is TRBD1 (5 bases). From germline, CDR1 is ENHRY and CDR2 SYGVKD. This CDR3 is 16 amino acids long. V was shortened by 0 bases and J by 2 bases, with 14 bases between the two germline ends.

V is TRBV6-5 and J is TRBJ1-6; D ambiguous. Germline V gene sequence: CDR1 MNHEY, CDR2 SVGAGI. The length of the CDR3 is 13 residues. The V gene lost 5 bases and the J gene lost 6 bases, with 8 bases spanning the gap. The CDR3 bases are TGTGCCAGCAGTCCGTCTGGTAATTCACCCCTCCACTTT. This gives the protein CASSPSGNSPLHF.

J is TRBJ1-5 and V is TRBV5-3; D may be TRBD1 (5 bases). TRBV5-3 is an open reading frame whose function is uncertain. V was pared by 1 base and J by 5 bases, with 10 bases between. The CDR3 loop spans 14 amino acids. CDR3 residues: CARSLRREHQPQHF. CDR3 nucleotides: TGTGCCAGAAGCTTGCGCAGGGAACATCAGCCCCAGCATTTT.

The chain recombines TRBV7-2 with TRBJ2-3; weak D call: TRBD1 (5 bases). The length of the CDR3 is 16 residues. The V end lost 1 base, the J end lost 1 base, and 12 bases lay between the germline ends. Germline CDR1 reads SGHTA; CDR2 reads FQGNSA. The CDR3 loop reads CASSLDRRDGTDTQYF. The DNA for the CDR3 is TGTGCCAGCAGCTTAGATCGCAGGGATGGCACAGATACGCAGTATTTT.